These T cell receptor beta chains were read from a single sample in a study of Ad26.COV2.S vaccination and SARS-CoV-2 variants. Assay: immunoSEQ multiplex PCR; the TCRdb copy retains only in-frame clones and omits some. The data hold roughly 350,000 clones, with 85% to 90% observed a single time. Sequencing was performed on peripheral blood, taken in a trial of Ad26.COV2.S vaccine versus placebo. These receptors all stem from a person between 18 and 59 years old who received the Ad26.COV2.S COVID-19 vaccine or a placebo. Both conserved end residues are part of each CDR3. Fields, in order: J gene, V gene, D gene, CDR3 protein, CDR3 DNA. D genes are given only for firm matches.

j_gene: TRBJ1-1; v_gene: TRBV29-1; d_gene: .; CDR3aa: CSVVGDTEAFF; CDR3nt: TGCAGCGTTGTTGGAGACACTGAAGCTTTCTTT
j_gene: TRBJ2-2; v_gene: TRBV28; d_gene: TRBD2; CDR3aa: CASSTPGGANTGELFF; CDR3nt: TGTGCCAGCAGTACCCCGGGAGGAGCGAACACCGGGGAGCTGTTTTTT
j_gene: TRBJ2-7; v_gene: TRBV27; d_gene: .; CDR3aa: CASSLRGWGEQYF; CDR3nt: TGTGCCAGCAGTTTACGGGGTTGGGGCGAGCAGTACTTC
j_gene: TRBJ2-1; v_gene: TRBV4-3; d_gene: .; CDR3aa: CASSQIYGQYNEQFF; CDR3nt: TGCGCCAGCAGCCAAATCTATGGACAGTACAATGAGCAGTTCTTC
j_gene: TRBJ2-1; v_gene: TRBV19; d_gene: TRBD1; CDR3aa: CASSITGQGIYNEQFF; CDR3nt: TGTGCCAGTAGTATAACGGGACAGGGGATCTACAATGAGCAGTTCTTC
j_gene: TRBJ2-2; v_gene: TRBV30; d_gene: .; CDR3aa: CAWRGGNTGELFF; CDR3nt: TGTGCCTGGAGGGGGGGAAACACCGGGGAGCTGTTTTTT
j_gene: TRBJ1-1; v_gene: TRBV28; d_gene: .; CDR3aa: CASSYRALTEAFF; CDR3nt: TGTGCCAGCAGTTACAGGGCACTCACTGAAGCTTTCTTT
j_gene: TRBJ2-7; v_gene: TRBV5-5; d_gene: TRBD1; CDR3aa: CASSLRQGFSYEQYF; CDR3nt: TGTGCCAGCAGCCTACGACAGGGGTTCTCCTACGAGCAGTACTTC
j_gene: TRBJ2-7; v_gene: TRBV7-2; d_gene: TRBD1; CDR3aa: CASSLGGQHYEQYF; CDR3nt: TGTGCCAGCAGCTTAGGGGGACAGCACTACGAGCAGTACTTC
j_gene: TRBJ2-7; v_gene: TRBV28; d_gene: TRBD1; CDR3aa: CASRGQLGLSYEQYF; CDR3nt: TGTGCCAGCAGGGGACAGTTGGGTCTCTCCTACGAGCAGTACTTC